The 13 T cell receptor beta chains listed next were all sequenced from one sample in a study of shared clonotypes between healthy human individuals. The assay was immunoSEQ multiplex PCR, and TCRdb's table has in-frame clones only and misses some. The table includes 1,400,000 or so clones, less than 99% detected once. The sample comprised naive CD4+ T cells sorted from blood. The subset is: CD45RA+ positively selected. These receptors all stem from a man aged 25-40 years in good health.

This clone was recorded only once. The chain joins TRBV18 to TRBJ1-5, with D possibly matching TRBD1 (5 bases). The CDR3 length is 15 residues. V was shortened by 6 bases and J by 2 bases, with 14 bases between the two germline ends. CDR1 and CDR2 (germline): KGHSH, LQKENI. The CDR3 nucleotides are TGTGCCAGCTCCGACGGAGGGGTTGGCAATCAGCCCCAGCATTTT. This sequence encodes CASSDGGVGNQPQHF.

CDR3 DNA sequence: TGCGCCAGCAGCCAAGTGCCCCGCCGAGCCTGGGCTTTCTTT. Its protein product is CASSQVPRRAWAFF. The rearrangement uses TRBV4-1 and TRBJ1-1; D gene uncertain. Trimming cost V 1 base and J 11 bases, with 17 bases left between them. This CDR3 has 14 amino acids. CDR1 and CDR2 (germline): MGHRA, YSYEKL.

The genes are TRBV5-1 and TRBJ2-7, with 8 bases fitting TRBD2. The CDR3 extends over 15 amino acids. With V trimmed by 2 bases and J by 5 bases, 9 bases remained unmatched. Germline values: CDR1 SGHRS, CDR2 YFSETQ. CDR3 nucleotides: TGCGCCAGCAGCTTAACGACGGGAGGGATCCACGAGCAGTACTTC. Translating it yields CASSLTTGGIHEQYF. The full variable domain, rest sourced from reference TRBV5-1 and TRBJ2-7, is KAGVTQTPRYLIKTRGQQVTLSCSPISGHRSVSWYQQTPGQGLQFLFEYFSETQRNKGNFPGRFSGRQFSNSRSEMNVSTLELGDSALYLCASSLTTGGIHEQYFGPGTRLTVT.

This chain joins TRBV11-2 and TRBJ1-5; D gene ambiguous. CDR1 SGHAT and CDR2 FQNNGV come from the germline V gene. This CDR3 has 13 residues. V was trimmed by 3 bases and J by 9 bases, leaving 12 bases between them. CDR3 nucleotides: TGTGCCAGCAGCTTGGACGACTCGGGGCCCCAGCATTTT. Translated: CASSLDDSGPQHF. Based on the CDR3 plus reference TRBV11-2 and TRBJ1-5, the full variable domain is EAGVAQSPRYKIIEKRQSVAFWCNPISGHATLYWYQQILGQGPKLLIQFQNNGVVDDSQLPKDRFSAERLKGVDSTLKIQPAKLEDSAVYLCASSLDDSGPQHFGDGTRLSIL.

The chain combines TRBV5-6 with TRBJ2-3, with TRBD2 matching 10 bases. This CDR3 is 18 amino acids long. Per the germline V gene, CDR1 is SGHDT and CDR2 is YYEEEE. V was clipped by 2 bases and J by 5 bases; unmatched bases: 14. CDR3 region: CASSLVDWASGRKDTQYF. The CDR3 nucleotides are TGTGCCAGCAGCTTAGTAGATTGGGCTAGCGGGAGAAAAGATACGCAGTATTTT.

V is TRBV5-1 and J is TRBJ2-7; 7 positions agree with TRBD2. V lost 0 bases, J lost 5 bases, and 8 bases stayed unmatched. The germline V gene has CDR1 SGHRS and CDR2 YFSETQ. The CDR3 runs to 15 residues. The CDR3 DNA sequence: TGCGCCAGCAGCTTGGCCGCAGCGGGGTTCGACGAGCAGTACTTC. It encodes CASSLAAAGFDEQYF.

The CDR3 reads CASSESTAGDYGYTF. DNA for the CDR3: TGTGCCAGCAGTGAGTCTACCGCAGGGGACTATGGCTACACCTTC. This chain joins TRBV6-4 and TRBJ1-2, with D perhaps matching TRBD1 (6 bases). V was pared by 3 bases and J by 3 bases, with 14 bases between. CDR3 size: 15 residues. The V gene's germline CDR1 is MRHNA and CDR2 SNTAGT.

CDR3 sequence (DNA): TGTGCCACCTACGCTGGGGCAGCTTCTAACTATGGCTACACCTTC. It encodes CATYAGAASNYGYTF. This chain joins TRBV28 and TRBJ1-2; tentatively, D is TRBD1 (5 bases). Trimming cost V 10 bases and J 0 bases, with 18 bases left between them. The length of the CDR3 is 15 residues. Germline CDR1 MDHEN, CDR2 SYDVKM.

The V and J genes are TRBV5-1 and TRBJ2-6; D is uncertain. V lost 3 bases and J 9 bases, leaving 13 bases between the germline ends. Germline lookup yields CDR1 SGHRS and CDR2 YFSETQ. This CDR3 has 14 residues. CDR3 loop: CASSYDRVVNVLTF. As DNA, the CDR3 is TGCGCCAGCAGCTACGACCGGGTCGTCAACGTCCTGACTTTC.

The chain employs TRBV5-1 and TRBJ2-1; no clear D. Germline loops: CDR1 SGHRS, CDR2 YFSETQ. V was clipped by 6 bases and J by 3 bases, with 10 bases between them. The CDR3 length is 13 residues. The CDR3 region has the DNA TGCGCCAGCACCTTTGAGAGCTACAATGAGCAGTTCTTC. It specifies CASTFESYNEQFF.

A remark on this clone: This likely stems from a read error, as it lies one base from a far larger clone. This specimen includes other DNA sequences encoding the same CDR3. This chain uses TRBV27 with TRBJ1-1, with D hard to call. Trimming cost V 1 base and J 1 base, with 7 bases left between them. This CDR3 has 14 residues. Looked up from germline, CDR1 is MNHEY and CDR2 is SMNVEV (reference sequence). DNA of the CDR3: TGTGCCAGCAGTTTATTACGGGGGAACACTGAAGCTTTCTTT. It encodes CASSLLRGNTEAFF.

The chain has TRBV18 and TRBJ1-4; D ambiguous. The length of the CDR3 is 14 residues. V dropped 1 base and J dropped 6 bases, with 9 bases sitting between them. The germline CDR1 and CDR2 sequences are KGHSH and LQKENI. CDR3 nucleotide sequence: TGTGCCAGCTCACCACGAGGGAATGATGAAAAACTGTTTTTT. Its translation is CASSPRGNDEKLFF.

The J gene is TRBJ1-1, the V gene TRBV6-5, with TRBD1 identical over 7 bases. The CDR3 runs to 14 residues. V was pared by 2 bases and J by 3 bases, with 3 bases of the junction left unmatched. Per germline, CDR1 MNHEY and CDR2 SVGAGI. Here the CDR3 reads CASSYDRADTEAFF. DNA for the CDR3: TGTGCCAGCAGTTACGACAGGGCGGACACTGAAGCTTTCTTT.